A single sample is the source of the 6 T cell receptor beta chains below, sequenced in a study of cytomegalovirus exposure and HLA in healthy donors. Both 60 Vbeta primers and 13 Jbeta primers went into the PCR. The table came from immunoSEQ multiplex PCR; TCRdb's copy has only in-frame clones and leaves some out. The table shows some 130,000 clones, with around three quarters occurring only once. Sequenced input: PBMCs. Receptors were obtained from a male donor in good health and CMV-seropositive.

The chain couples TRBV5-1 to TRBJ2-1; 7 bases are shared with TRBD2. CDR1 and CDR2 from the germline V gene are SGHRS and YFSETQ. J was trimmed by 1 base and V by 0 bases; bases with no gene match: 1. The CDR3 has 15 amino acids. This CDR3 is CASSLDGGSYNEQFF. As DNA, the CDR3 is TGCGCCAGCAGCTTGGACGGGGGGTCCTACAATGAGCAGTTCTTC.

CDR3 DNA: TGCAGCGTTGAAGACAGGGTGGGTCAGTACTTC. Translating gives CSVEDRVGQYF. This chain links TRBV29-1 with TRBJ2-4; possibly TRBD1 for D (5 bases). The V end lost 0 bases, the J end lost 12 bases, and 9 bases lay between the germline ends. The CDR3 is made up of 11 amino acids. Germline-derived CDR1 and CDR2 are SQVTM and ANQGSEA.

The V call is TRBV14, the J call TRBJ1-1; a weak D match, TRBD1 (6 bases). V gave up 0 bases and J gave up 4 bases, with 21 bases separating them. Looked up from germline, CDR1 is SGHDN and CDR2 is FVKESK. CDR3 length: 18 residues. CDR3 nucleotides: TGTGCCAGCAGCCAAGATTTTGCAGTGGCAGGGGCGGGCACTGAAGCTTTCTTT. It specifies CASSQDFAVAGAGTEAFF.

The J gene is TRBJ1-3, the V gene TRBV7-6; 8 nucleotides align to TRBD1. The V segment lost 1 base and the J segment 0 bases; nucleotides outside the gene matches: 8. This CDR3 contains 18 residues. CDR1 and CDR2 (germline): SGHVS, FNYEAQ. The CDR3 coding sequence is TGTGCCAGCAGCTTAGGGGGGACAGGTGAAAGCTCTGGAAACACCATATATTTT. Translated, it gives CASSLGGTGESSGNTIYF.

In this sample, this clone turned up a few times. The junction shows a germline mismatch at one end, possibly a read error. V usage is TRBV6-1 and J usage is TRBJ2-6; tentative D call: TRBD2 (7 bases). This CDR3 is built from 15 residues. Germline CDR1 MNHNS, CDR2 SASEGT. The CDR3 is CASSEEGRGANGLTF. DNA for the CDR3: TGTGCCAGCAGTGAAGAGGGGAGGGGGGCCAACGGCCTGACTTTC.

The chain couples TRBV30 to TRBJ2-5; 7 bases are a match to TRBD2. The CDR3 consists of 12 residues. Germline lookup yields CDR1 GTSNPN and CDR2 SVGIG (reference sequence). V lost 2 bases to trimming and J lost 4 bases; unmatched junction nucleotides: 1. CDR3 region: CAWSWGGETQYF. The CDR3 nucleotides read TGTGCCTGGAGTTGGGGGGGAGAGACCCAGTACTTC.